The T cell receptor (beta chain) under discussion was sequenced for a study of blood T cells in healthy people across ages (dated by TCRdb to the mid-2010s). Notes on the research overall: In model experiments, roughly one uniquely barcoded TCR beta cDNA molecule per two T cells was captured by template switching. For two donors (one aged 18 to 29 and one aged 80 or older), the study analyzed two additional independent replicas of 1 million unique cDNA reads from the same blood draw. The study measured age-related changes in TCR beta repertoire diversity using deep sequencing normalized with unique cDNA molecular identifiers. To avoid experimental bias, donors of different ages were spread randomly across the sequencing lanes. Four age groups were formed from the donors: young (average 16 years), middle-aged (more than 35), aged (roughly 59) and long-lived (roughly 81).

Donors were around 37 systemically healthy Caucasian individuals from Russia aged roughly 6 to 100 years. Ten milliliters of peripheral blood were drawn from each donor into EDTA-treated Vacutainer tubes. Ficoll-Paque density-gradient centrifugation was used to isolate PBMCs, with at least 6 million per sample. Total RNA, at least 5 micrograms per sample, was extracted from PBMCs with Trizol reagent. For every donor, flow cytometry on a PBMC aliquot measured the percentage of naive CD45RAhigh/CD27high T cells. From its cysteine to its phenylalanine, the CDR3 spans 15 amino acids. Of the read, only the CDR3 DNA is kept; its 45 bases are in frame from base 1. The V end loses 6 bases and the J end loses 7 bases, and a stretch of 16 bases separates them. Overall study results and their limits: Estimates of total diversity from one million sequenced T cells were regarded as lower bounds and underestimates. Bulk unsorted PBMC profiling prevented conclusive comparison of naive and antigen-experienced compartments. The percentage of naive T cells measured by flow cytometry correlated strongly with observed TCR beta diversity. Observed TCR beta diversity per million T cells fell roughly linearly with age, and a significant reduction was already apparent by age roughly 40. Because the CMV infection status of the donors was unknown, age-related changes in expanded clonotypes may potentially have been confounded. Compared with the aged group, the long-lived group had more naive CD4+ T cells, fewer expanded clones and increased TCR diversity, a pattern suggesting age selection.

Regarding this clonotype: Its antigen is not yet known. A much larger clone sits a single nucleotide away, making a read error possible.

Library creation used 5' RACE. The run used an Illumina HiSeq 2500. A second roughly 6 to 11 cycle PCR used a sample-barcoded 5' primer and a J-beta primer mix. Each TCR beta cDNA molecule received a unique molecular identifier from a template-switch 5' adaptor carrying 12 random nucleotides. At least 2.5 million CDR3-containing paired-end reads were obtained from each sample. All of the RNA was converted into first-strand cDNA using the Mint cDNA synthesis kit, with a TRBC-specific oligonucleotide serving as the primer. Following uracil-DNA glycosylase treatment, a first 18-cycle PCR with universal primers M1SS and BC2_uni_R was performed on all cDNA. Under the source paper's analysis protocol: For normalization, 1 million high-quality reads were randomly selected from each sample, with every read carrying a distinct molecular identifier. Reads sharing molecular identifiers were discarded rather than binned into consensus sequences. MiTCR, run with a Q25 quality threshold and the strictest error-elimination algorithm, handled CDR3 identification, clonotype clustering and error correction. A nonparametric unseen species model with Euler transformation was used to estimate lower-bound total TCR beta diversity. TCRdb itself trimmed the public reads at Q25 with fastp, ran MiXCR and retained productive beta chains. For every CDR3 protein sequence, its rows merge into one entry that carries the most common genes and DNA. TCRdb assigned the V and J calls; the authors' analysis was not used. The sample table contains some 790,000 distinct CDR3 sequences; only one count was recorded for less than 35% of them. Of the sample, roughly 17% falls within the top ten clones.

The sequenced sample was blood. The rearrangement joined TRBV12-3 or TRBV12-4 to TRBJ1-6; no D gene is confidently identified. The sequence derives from an elderly woman in good health. The DNA sequence reads TGTGCCAGCAGCCTGCAGTCGGCGGCAAATTCACCCCTCCACTTT. It encodes CASSLQSAANSPLHF.